The next 24 T cell receptor beta chains were all read from a single sample in a study of T cell responses to AZD1222 COVID-19 vaccine. Sequencing was performed with immunoSEQ multiplex PCR; in TCRdb, only in-frame clones are kept and a portion is missing. The data contain around 100,000 clones, about nine tenths of them seen just once; the ten biggest clones take up roughly 44%. The sample consisted of peripheral blood, taken on day 0 of AZD1222 vaccination. The receptor set was obtained from an adult in good health.

The chain links TRBV6-5 to TRBJ1-3; D ambiguous. Trimming removed 4 bases from V and 0 bases from J, with 13 bases in between. This CDR3 is built from 16 residues. The germline V gene has CDR1 MNHEY and CDR2 SVGAGI. CDR3 bases: TGTGCCAGCAGTTCGTTTAGGGCGTCCTCTGGAAACACCATATATTTT. Translating gives CASSSFRASSGNTIYF.

The chain carries TRBV21-1 and TRBJ2-2; no DNA check was done on the table's D call, TRBD1. TRBV21-1 is marked as a pseudogene. The CDR3 loop spans 17 amino acids. CDR3 protein: CASSTWDTRRTSGELFF. The CDR3 coding sequence is TGTGCCAGCAGCACGTGGGACACCCGTCGAACGTCCGGGGAGCTGTTTTTT.

The chain uses TRBV19 and TRBJ2-3; TRBD2 is a possible D gene (5 bases). Germline V gene sequence: CDR1 LNHDA, CDR2 SQIVND (reference sequence). With 5 bases removed from V and 5 bases from J, the gap between germline ends came to 14 bases. The CDR3 runs to 14 residues. DNA for the CDR3: TGTGCCAGTAGTCCGGGGAGTGGAGGAGATACGCAGTATTTT. It specifies CASSPGSGGDTQYF.

The rearrangement joins TRBV27 to TRBJ2-7; 7 nucleotides align to TRBD1. V gave up 0 bases and J gave up 2 bases; unmatched junction bases: 4. The CDR3 extends over 15 amino acids. The germline V gene encodes CDR1 MNHEY and CDR2 SMNVEV (reference sequence). CDR3 protein: CASSLSEGATYEQYF. The CDR3 nucleotides read TGTGCCAGCAGTTTATCTGAGGGGGCCACCTACGAGCAGTACTTC.

This rearrangement joins TRBV7-2 to TRBJ1-4, with 9 bases fitting TRBD1. From germline, CDR1 is SGHTA and CDR2 FQGNSA. The junction had 3 bases not matched to a gene; V was cut back by 4 bases and J by 0 bases. The CDR3 runs to 16 residues. The chain's CDR3 is CASSWTGVTTNEKLFF. The CDR3 DNA reads TGTGCCAGCAGCTGGACAGGGGTTACAACTAATGAAAAACTGTTTTTT.

This sequence joins TRBV3-1 (or the pseudogene TRBV3-2) and TRBJ2-7; unclear D gene. Looked up from germline, CDR1 is LGHDT and CDR2 is YNNKEL (reference sequence). V shed 3 bases and J shed 1 base, with 4 bases lying between them. CDR3 length: 12 residues. The CDR3 loop reads CASSHRSYEQYF. CDR3 in DNA: TGTGCCAGCAGCCACCGATCCTACGAGCAGTACTTC.

This chain links TRBV11-2 with TRBJ1-6, with 7 bases lining up with TRBD1. V lost 5 bases and J lost 9; bases outside the gene matches: 4. The CDR3 extends over 13 amino acids. The germline V gene encodes CDR1 SGHAT and CDR2 FQNNGV. The CDR3 DNA follows: TGTGCCAGCAGCCTTCAGGGGGGTTCACCCCTCCACTTT. Its protein product is CASSLQGGSPLHF.

The chain couples TRBV13 to TRBJ2-5; no firm D call. The CDR3 is made up of 16 amino acids. V was trimmed by 5 bases and J by 2 bases, leaving 18 bases between them. The V gene's germline CDR1 is PRHDT and CDR2 FYEKMQ (reference sequence). CDR3 in DNA: TGTGCCAGCAGCCCCGACATTGCCGAGCAGCAAGAGACCCAGTACTTC. Its translation is CASSPDIAEQQETQYF.

This sequence joins TRBV7-2 and TRBJ2-1, with 7 bases lining up with TRBD2. The germline V gene has CDR1 SGHTA and CDR2 FQGNSA. The CDR3 is 15 residues long. The ends lost 1 base at V and 3 bases at J; junction bases unmatched: 3. The chain's CDR3 is CASSLVPSGYNEQFF. The DNA for the CDR3 is TGTGCCAGCAGCTTAGTGCCTAGCGGCTACAATGAGCAGTTCTTC.

This sequence joins TRBV5-1 and TRBJ2-7; 13 bases match TRBD2. With 3 bases clipped from V and 4 bases from J, the junction kept 4 bases outside the gene matches. Germline CDR1 and CDR2: SGHRS and YFSETQ. The CDR3 totals 15 residues. The CDR3, as DNA: TGCGCCAGCAGCTACGGGACTAGCGGGGCTTACGAGCAGTACTTC. Its translation is CASSYGTSGAYEQYF.

V is TRBV5-6 and J is TRBJ1-2; 9 nucleotides line up with TRBD1. CDR1 and CDR2 from the germline V gene are SGHDT and YYEEEE. This CDR3 contains 16 residues. Trimming removed 2 bases from V and 6 bases from J; junction bases left unmatched: 11. CDR3 region: CASSFDSWTGEDGYTF. CDR3 coding DNA: TGTGCCAGCAGCTTCGATTCTTGGACAGGGGAGGATGGCTACACCTTC.

V and J are TRBV5-1 and TRBJ2-3; D ambiguous. V lost 0 bases to trimming and J lost 1 base, with 3 bases between them. There are 13 residues in the CDR3. Germline V gene sequence: CDR1 SGHRS, CDR2 YFSETQ. CDR3 amino acids: CASSLGGTDTQYF. As DNA, the CDR3 is TGCGCCAGCAGCTTGGGGGGCACAGATACGCAGTATTTT.

This chain uses TRBV6-5 with TRBJ2-7, with D hard to call. Trimming stripped 5 bases from V and 6 bases from J, with 11 bases between. Germline values: CDR1 MNHEY, CDR2 SVGAGI. The CDR3 has 12 amino acids. CDR3 residues: CASSTRRSEQYF. The CDR3 DNA is TGTGCCAGCAGTACCCGAAGGAGCGAGCAGTACTTC.

CDR3 sequence: CAWSVRGGRKHEQYF. Here the CDR3 DNA reads TGTGCCTGGAGTGTACGGGGCGGGAGGAAACACGAGCAGTACTTC. This chain joins TRBV30 and TRBJ2-7; 8 nucleotides agree with TRBD2. The CDR3 spans 15 residues. V shed 0 bases and J 5 bases; nucleotides not matched to a gene: 9. From germline, CDR1 is GTSNPN and CDR2 SVGIG (reference sequence).

The chain joins TRBV24-1 to TRBJ1-4; no clear D. Germline CDR1 and CDR2: KGHDR and SFDVKD. The length of the CDR3 is 14 residues. V was cut by 3 bases and J by 8 bases, with 12 bases left in between. CDR3: CATSDGILGEKLFF. The CDR3 DNA sequence: TGTGCCACCAGTGATGGGATACTGGGGGAAAAACTGTTTTTT.

This clone came up once. The chain is built from TRBV5-1 and TRBJ2-7; TRBD1 matches at 9 bases. Trimming took 4 bases from V and 3 from J; bases not matched to a gene: 5. The CDR3 has 14 amino acids. CDR1 and CDR2 from the germline V gene are SGHRS and YFSETQ. CDR3 loop: CASSRGQGLYEQYF. CDR3 sequence (DNA): TGCGCCAGCAGCAGGGGACAGGGACTCTACGAGCAGTACTTC.

The rearrangement joins TRBV6-5 to TRBJ2-7; TRBD1 matches 9 bases. V was pared by 7 bases and J by 5 bases, with 12 bases of the junction left unmatched. Per the germline V gene, CDR1 is MNHEY and CDR2 is SVGAGI. The CDR3 contains 15 residues. CDR3 nucleotides: TGTGCCAGCATCAGAGCCGGGACAGGGAGTCACGAGCAGTACTTC. Translation: CASIRAGTGSHEQYF.

The genes are TRBV11-2 and TRBJ2-3; no definite D call. The germline V gene has CDR1 SGHAT and CDR2 FQNNGV. The CDR3 is made up of 11 amino acids. Trimming took off 6 bases at V and 2 bases at J, with 3 bases between the two ends. The CDR3 DNA is TGTGCCAGCAGGACCACAGATACGCAGTATTTT. This gives the protein CASRTTDTQYF.

This chain uses TRBV28 with TRBJ2-7, with TRBD2 as a possible D gene (6 bases). V gave up 10 bases and J gave up 5 bases, with 27 bases separating them. Germline CDR1 is MDHEN and CDR2 is SYDVKM. This CDR3 contains 16 residues. This CDR3 reads CATKEGTAWTSNEQYF. The CDR3 DNA sequence: TGTGCCACCAAGGAGGGGACCGCCTGGACCTCGAACGAGCAGTACTTC.

The chain uses TRBV7-2 and TRBJ2-7; 7 bases map to TRBD1. V shed 3 bases, J shed 2 bases, and the junction held 7 bases outside the gene matches. Germline V lookup: CDR1 SGHTA, CDR2 FQGNSA. This CDR3 region has 15 residues. The CDR3 spells CASSFQFGTAYEQYF. The CDR3 region has the DNA TGTGCCAGCAGCTTTCAATTTGGGACAGCCTACGAGCAGTACTTC.

The rearrangement uses TRBV13 and TRBJ1-4; weak D call: TRBD1 (6 bases). CDR1 and CDR2 (germline): PRHDT, FYEKMQ (reference sequence). Trimming took off 7 bases at V and 0 bases at J, with 9 bases between the two ends. The CDR3 length is 14 residues. The CDR3: CASTRGATNEKLFF. Written as DNA, the CDR3 is TGTGCCAGCACCAGGGGAGCAACTAATGAAAAACTGTTTTTT.

CDR3 coding DNA: TGTGCCAGCAGTCTTTCGACTAGCGGGAGCTACGAGCAGTACTTC. Protein: CASSLSTSGSYEQYF. This chain joins TRBV28 and TRBJ2-7, with 12 bases matching TRBD2. CDR1 and CDR2 (germline): MDHEN, SYDVKM. The CDR3 sequence is 15 residues long. J was trimmed by 3 bases and V by 5 bases; bases with no gene match: 5.

The rearrangement links TRBV28 to TRBJ1-6; weak D call: TRBD1 (5 bases). The CDR3 loop spans 16 amino acids. Germline CDR1 MDHEN, CDR2 SYDVKM. With 7 bases removed from V and 5 bases from J, the gap between germline ends came to 18 bases. The CDR3 coding sequence is TGTGCCAGCACCCCGGGTTGGGGGATCAATAATTCACCCCTCCACTTT. Its protein is CASTPGWGINNSPLHF.

The sample holds a few counts of this clone. CDR3 coding DNA: TGTGCCAGCAGCCCGAGGGCCGCTGAAGCTTTCTTT. It specifies CASSPRAAEAFF. The rearrangement uses TRBV7-9 and TRBJ1-1; D not resolved. Germline V lookup: CDR1 SEHNR, CDR2 FQNEAQ (reference sequence). This CDR3 is 12 amino acids long. Trimming removed 5 bases from V and 6 bases from J, with 10 bases in between.